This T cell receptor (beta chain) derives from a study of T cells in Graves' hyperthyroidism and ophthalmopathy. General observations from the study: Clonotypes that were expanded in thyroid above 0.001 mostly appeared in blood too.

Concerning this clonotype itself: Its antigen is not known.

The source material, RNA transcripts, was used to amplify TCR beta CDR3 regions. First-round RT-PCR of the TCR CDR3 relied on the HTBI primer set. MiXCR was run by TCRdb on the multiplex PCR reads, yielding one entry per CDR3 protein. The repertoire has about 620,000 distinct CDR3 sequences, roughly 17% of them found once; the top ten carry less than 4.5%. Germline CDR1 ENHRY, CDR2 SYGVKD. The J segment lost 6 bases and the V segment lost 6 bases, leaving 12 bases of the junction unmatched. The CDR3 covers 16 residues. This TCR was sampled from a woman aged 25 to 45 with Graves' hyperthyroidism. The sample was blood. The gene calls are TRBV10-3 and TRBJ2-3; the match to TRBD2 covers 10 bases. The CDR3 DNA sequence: TGTGCCATCAGACACCTAGCGGGAGTTACACCGGATACGCAGTATTTT. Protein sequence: CAIRHLAGVTPDTQYF.